The 14 T cell receptor beta chains reported below all come from one sample, sequenced in a study of T cells in Graves' hyperthyroidism and ophthalmopathy. Amplified TCR beta CDR3 regions came from RNA transcripts. Researchers ran a first-round RT-PCR on the TCR CDR3 using the HTBI primer set. TCRdb ran MiXCR on the multiplex PCR reads and lists one entry per CDR3 protein. The sample lists about 760,000 distinct CDR3 sequences; around a third were seen once. Specimen: blood. Receptors were obtained from a woman aged 35 to 49 with Graves' hyperthyroidism.

This clonotype was found many times. This CDR3 reads CASSHLGSRETQYF. The CDR3 DNA follows: TGTGCCAGCAGCCACCTCGGTAGTAGGGAGACCCAGTACTTC. J is TRBJ2-5 and V is TRBV7-2; D call uncertain. Germline CDR1 reads SGHTA; CDR2 reads FQGNSA. The CDR3 contains 14 residues. Trimming removed 5 bases from V and 5 bases from J, with 15 bases in between.

This clonotype was seen at least ten times. CDR3 DNA sequence: TGTGCCAGCAGCCTCACGGAGGGACTAGCGGGACGGGAGCAGTACTTC. This codes for CASSLTEGLAGREQYF. The chain links TRBV12-3 or TRBV12-4 to TRBJ2-7; 13 bases fit TRBD2. V trimming: 6 bases; J trimming: 7 bases; junction bases outside the gene matches: 12. The CDR3 runs 16 residues.

There are a few counts of this clonotype. The genes are TRBV4-2 and TRBJ1-6, with D tentatively TRBD1 (6 bases). The CDR3 totals 17 residues. Germline V CDR1 and CDR2: LGHNA, YNFKEQ. The V gene lost 0 bases and the J gene lost 0 bases, with 9 bases spanning the gap. The CDR3 sequence is CASSQDGQSSYNSPLHF. The CDR3 region has the DNA TGTGCCAGCAGCCAAGATGGACAGAGCTCCTATAATTCACCCCTCCACTTT.

V and J are TRBV7-2 and TRBJ1-5; a possible D gene is TRBD1 (5 bases). The CDR3 contains 17 residues. V lost 2 bases and J 3 bases, leaving 17 bases between the germline ends. Germline V gene data show CDR1 as SGHTA and CDR2 as FQGNSA. The CDR3 bases are TGTGCCAGCAGCTTATGGGGACTGCCCAGGGACAATCAGCCCCAGCATTTT. Its protein is CASSLWGLPRDNQPQHF.

This clonotype was recorded a few times. The chain combines TRBV4-1 with TRBJ1-6; TRBD1 aligns across 10 bases. The junction had 6 bases not matched to a gene; V was cut back by 1 base and J by 6 bases. The CDR3 is 17 amino acids. Germline lookup yields CDR1 MGHRA and CDR2 YSYEKL. In DNA, the CDR3 is TGCGCCAGCAGCCAAGTAATGGGACAGGGGATTAATTCACCCCTCCACTTT. Its translation: CASSQVMGQGINSPLHF.

V gene TRBV2 combines with J gene TRBJ2-7; the match to TRBD2 covers 14 bases. Unmatched junction bases numbered 8, after V lost 7 bases and J lost 6 bases. This CDR3 comprises 15 residues. Germline CDR1 is SNHLY and CDR2 is FYNNEI. The CDR3 spells CASKVGLAGAGEQYF. The CDR3 region has the DNA TGTGCCAGCAAAGTGGGACTAGCGGGAGCCGGCGAGCAGTACTTC.

With regard to this clonotype: This may be a read error: a much more frequent sequence differs by one nucleotide. For the CDR3, the DNA is TGTGCCAGCAGCTCTGTTCAGCTCGGCGGGGAGACCCAGTACTTC. Amino acids: CASSSVQLGGETQYF. The V call is TRBV7-2, the J call TRBJ2-5; the D gene is possibly TRBD2 (5 bases). The CDR3 extends over 15 amino acids. V was pared by 4 bases and J by 5 bases, with 17 bases between. Germline V gives CDR1 SGHTA, CDR2 FQGNSA. Together with reference TRBV7-2 and TRBJ2-5, the CDR3 gives the full variable domain: GAGVSQSPSNKVTEKGKDVELRCDPISGHTALYWYRQSLGQGLEFLIYFQGNSAPDKSGLPSDRFSAERTGGSVSTLTIQRTQQEDSAVYLCASSSVQLGGETQYFGPGTRLLVL.

At least ten counts were recorded for this clonotype. The CDR3 nucleotides read TGTGCCAGCAGTCAGCTTACGGAGGCTGGTGAAAAACTGTTTTTT. It translates to CASSQLTEAGEKLFF. The V and J genes are TRBV7-6 and TRBJ1-4, with D uncertain. The CDR3 has 15 residues. Germline V gene data show CDR1 as SGHVS and CDR2 as FNYEAQ. The V and J ends lost 6 bases and 7 bases respectively, with 18 bases between them.

V and J are TRBV11-1 and TRBJ2-5; tentatively, D is TRBD2 (5 bases). The V and J ends lost 5 bases and 2 bases respectively, with 15 bases between them. The CDR3 length is 15 residues. Germline CDR1 SGHAT, CDR2 FQDESV (reference sequence). The CDR3 bases are TGTGCCAGCAGCCCACCGGACGGGGTGCAAGAGACCCAGTACTTC. Encoded protein: CASSPPDGVQETQYF.

This clonotype was seen a handful of times. The V gene is TRBV10-3, the J gene TRBJ1-2; D is perhaps TRBD1 (5 bases). Germline V gives CDR1 ENHRY, CDR2 SYGVKD. Trimming took off 2 bases at V and 8 bases at J, with 6 bases between the two ends. The CDR3 contains 11 residues. The CDR3 is CAISEEGGYTF. The CDR3 nucleotides read TGTGCCATCAGTGAGGAGGGGGGCTACACCTTC.

This chain joins TRBV5-1 and TRBJ1-1; D not resolved. CDR1 is SGHRS, CDR2 YFSETQ, per germline. The length of the CDR3 is 16 residues. Trimming pared 4 bases from V and 0 bases from J, leaving 16 bases between. CDR3 region: CASSLSGNFMNTEAFF. The CDR3 nucleotides are TGCGCCAGCAGCCTAAGCGGCAATTTTATGAACACTGAAGCTTTCTTT.

This clonotype was observed a few times. V is TRBV20-1 and J is TRBJ1-2; no clear D. The CDR3 is made up of 15 amino acids. The germline CDR1 and CDR2 sequences are DFQATT and SNEGSKA (reference sequence). The germline V and J ends were trimmed by 0 bases and 1 base, with 12 bases remaining between them. The CDR3 DNA sequence: TGCAGTGCTAGAGACCCCGTTGTCTTTAACTATGGCTACACCTTC. Residues: CSARDPVVFNYGYTF.

The rearrangement joins TRBV5-1 to TRBJ1-1; D gene unclear. Between the trimmed V and J ends, which lost 2 bases and 10 bases, there was a span of 15 bases. From germline, CDR1 is SGHRS and CDR2 YFSETQ. The CDR3 length is 13 residues. The CDR3 region has the DNA TGCGCCAGCAGCTTTGGAATAAAGGGTGGAGCTTTCTTT. This codes for CASSFGIKGGAFF.

The chain joins TRBV12-3 or TRBV12-4 to TRBJ2-7; D uncertain. The CDR3 is 12 residues long. V lost 2 bases, J lost 6 bases, and 8 bases lay in between. The DNA of the CDR3 is TGTGCCAGCAGTTTAATAGGATTCGAGCAGTACTTC. Translated, it gives CASSLIGFEQYF.